This T cell receptor (beta chain) emerged from a study of early T cells in non-severe SARS-CoV-2 infection. The overall study: Chains from this unsorted whole-blood bulk RNA could not be paired.

Individual cDNA molecules received unique molecular identifiers during library preparation. One entry per CDR3 protein results from TCRdb running MiXCR on the 5' RACE reads. This table holds some 77,000 distinct CDR3 sequences, about 9.6% found once. Study results and caveats: VDJdb-based annotation leaned toward anti-spike CD8 responses and missed private and CD4 specificities.

Trimming took 2 bases from V and 0 from J; bases not matched to a gene: 6. This CDR3 spans 18 amino acids. From germline, CDR1 is DFQATT and CDR2 SNEGSKA (reference sequence). This clonotype was seen many times. Its antigen is undetermined. The chain links TRBV20-1 to TRBJ2-1; 14 nucleotides agree with TRBD2. Sequencing input: whole blood. The TCR originated in an adult who was a healthcare worker with PCR-confirmed SARS-CoV-2 infection or an uninfected control (not recorded which). As DNA, the CDR3 is TGCAGTGCTAGATTCCGTGGGACTAGCGGGAGCTCCTACAATGAGCAGTTCTTC. Translating gives CSARFRGTSGSSYNEQFF.